This is a list of T cell receptor beta chains from one sample in a study of blood T cell repertoires in COVID-19. Sequencing was performed with immunoSEQ multiplex PCR; in TCRdb, only in-frame clones are kept and a portion is missing. The data contain 180,000 or so clones, around 86% of them seen just once; the ten biggest clones take up roughly 8%. The sample comprised peripheral blood. The receptors were sampled from a man in his 60s with acute or convalescent COVID-19. CDR3s include the opening cysteine and the closing phenylalanine or tryptophan. A D gene is named only where the DNA matches it firmly. For some rows the clone size is stated as once, few or many, or as a class when expanded; others skip it.

abundance,v_gene,d_gene,j_gene,CDR3nt,CDR3aa
few,TRBV5-1,-,TRBJ2-3,TGCGCCAGCACTCGTAGGGGCCCCCCAATTACGCAGTATTTT,CASTRRGPPITQYF
-,TRBV30,-,TRBJ1-2,TGTGCCTGGAGTTACGGGGGCTATGGCTACACCTTC,CAWSYGGYGYTF
-,TRBV2,TRBD2,TRBJ2-2,TGTGCCAGCAGTTCCCCTAGCGGGAGGTATGCCGGGGAGCTGTTTTTT,CASSSPSGRYAGELFF
-,TRBV28,TRBD1,TRBJ1-2,TGTGCCAGCAGACCTGACAGGGGGGTCTATGGCTACACCTTC,CASRPDRGVYGYTF
-,TRBV27,TRBD1,TRBJ2-7,TGTGCCAGCGGAGACTTCCAGGGGGCATCCTACGAGCAGTACTTC,CASGDFQGASYEQYF
-,TRBV11-2,-,TRBJ2-2,TGTGCCAGCAGCCGACTAGGAGGGGATGGGGAGCTGTTTTTT,CASSRLGGDGELFF
-,TRBV27,-,TRBJ2-5,TGTGCCAGCAGTTTATTCAACGGGGAGACCCAGTACTTC,CASSLFNGETQYF
-,TRBV5-1,TRBD1,TRBJ1-6,TGCGCCAGCAGCTTCAGGGGGCTTAATTCACCCCTCCACTTT,CASSFRGLNSPLHF
-,TRBV6-6,-,TRBJ2-7,TGTGCCAGCAGTTACCAACAGGGTTACGAGCAGTACTTC,CASSYQQGYEQYF
few,TRBV6-5,TRBD2,TRBJ2-1,TGTGCCAGCAGTTACTCGGCTAGCGGCTACAATGAGCAGTTCTTC,CASSYSASGYNEQFF
few,TRBV10-2,TRBD1,TRBJ1-6,TGCGCCAGCAGTAGGACAGGGGCCGTGGATTCACCCCTCCACTTT,CASSRTGAVDSPLHF
-,TRBV9,TRBD1,TRBJ1-3,TGTGCCAGCAGCGTAGGAGGACAGGGGGCTGGAAACACCATATATTTT,CASSVGGQGAGNTIYF
large,TRBV6-5,TRBD1,TRBJ2-7,TGTGCCAGCACTGCGGGACAGGGGTCCGGCGAGCAGTACTTC,CASTAGQGSGEQYF
-,TRBV9,-,TRBJ2-6,TGTGCCAGCAGCTTACAGGGAACCGGGGCCAACGTCCTGACTTTC,CASSLQGTGANVLTF
-,TRBV28,TRBD2,TRBJ2-2,TGTGCCAGCAGTCCCGAGGGACTAGCGGGAGCCGGGGAGCTGTTTTTT,CASSPEGLAGAGELFF
-,TRBV6-5,TRBD2,TRBJ2-2,TGTGCCAGCAGACTAGCGGCGAACACCGGGGAGCTGTTTTTT,CASRLAANTGELFF
few,TRBV7-6,TRBD2,TRBJ2-7,TGTGCCAGCAGCACCCATTTCGGGACTAGCGGCGAGCAGTACTTC,CASSTHFGTSGEQYF
-,TRBV28,TRBD1,TRBJ1-2,TGTGCCAGCAGTTCCGGACAGGGGGGTATATATGGCTACACCTTC,CASSSGQGGIYGYTF
-,TRBV19,-,TRBJ1-1,TGTGCCAGTAGTATAGGAGGGGGGAACACTGAAGCTTTCTTT,CASSIGGGNTEAFF
-,TRBV28,-,TRBJ2-7,TGTGCCAGCACCCCACCCGGGGAGCCCTACGAGCAGTACTTC,CASTPPGEPYEQYF
-,TRBV3-1/TRBV3-2,-,TRBJ2-3,TGTGCCAGCAGCCAAGATCGAGCCGAAGGCACAGATACGCAGTATTTT,CASSQDRAEGTDTQYF
-,TRBV4-2,TRBD2,TRBJ2-1,TGTGCCAGCAGCCACGAATCTAGCGGGAGAGGCTACAATGAGCAGTTCTTC,CASSHESSGRGYNEQFF
-,TRBV6-5,-,TRBJ1-6,TGTGCCAGCAGTAGGACAGAACTTAATTCACCCCTCCACTTT,CASSRTELNSPLHF
many,TRBV6-1,-,TRBJ2-7,TGTGCCAGCAGTGCAACGGGGTTTACGGGAGCCAATTCCTACGAGCAGTACTTC,CASSATGFTGANSYEQYF
-,TRBV24-1,-,TRBJ2-5,TGTGCCACCAGTGATTACCTAGAGGATCAAGAGACCCAGTACTTC,CATSDYLEDQETQYF
-,TRBV4-2,-,TRBJ2-2,TGTGCCAGCAGCCAAGAAAATACGGGCGGGGAGCTGTTTTTT,CASSQENTGGELFF
-,TRBV19,TRBD2,TRBJ2-3,TGTGCCAGTATGCCCCGACTAGCGGGAGTCCCAGATACGCAGTATTTT,CASMPRLAGVPDTQYF
-,TRBV5-4,TRBD2,TRBJ2-2,TGTGCCAGCAGCTTGGGAGGGACTACACCCCTCGGGGAGCTGTTTTTT,CASSLGGTTPLGELFF
-,TRBV5-1,-,TRBJ2-1,TGCGCCAGCAGCTTGGGAGAGGGATCCTACAATGAGCAGTTCTTC,CASSLGEGSYNEQFF
few,TRBV3-1/TRBV3-2,TRBD2,TRBJ2-7,TGTGCCAGCAGCCGAAATCGGGGAGGACTAGCGGGGGTTGGGGACGAGCAGTACTTC,CASSRNRGGLAGVGDEQYF
-,TRBV2,-,TRBJ1-2,TGTGCCAGCGCCGGACAGTTTAACTATGGCTACACCTTC,CASAGQFNYGYTF
-,TRBV11-2,-,TRBJ2-7,TGTGCCAGCAGCCCGATTACGGTGGGCCATCAGTACTTC,CASSPITVGHQYF
once,TRBV5-1,-,TRBJ2-7,TGCGCCAGCAGCTTGGTCCCACACACGACGGGGTCTTACGAGCAGTACTTC,CASSLVPHTTGSYEQYF
-,TRBV18,-,TRBJ1-1,TGTGCCAGCTCACCAGAGATCGGGAACACTGAAGCTTTCTTT,CASSPEIGNTEAFF
-,TRBV10-2,-,TRBJ1-2,TGCGCCAGCAGTCCGACAGCCAGTAACTATGGCTACACCTTC,CASSPTASNYGYTF